This T cell receptor beta chain was sequenced for a study of cytomegalovirus exposure and HLA in healthy donors. Germline V CDR1 and CDR2: LGHNA, YSLEER. The CDR3 spans 15 residues. J lost 4 bases, V lost 6 bases, and 8 bases had no gene match. Both 60 Vbeta primers and 13 Jbeta primers went into the PCR. Produced via immunoSEQ multiplex PCR; TCRdb's table is partial and in-frame only. The table includes some 100,000 clones, around three quarters detected once. Material for sequencing was PBMCs. The rearrangement joins TRBV4-3 to TRBJ2-1; TRBD2 agrees at 8 bases. The receptor was derived from a male donor in good health and CMV-seropositive. The CDR3 protein is CASRHHASGYNEQFF. DNA for the CDR3: TGCGCCAGCAGACATCATGCTAGCGGGTACAATGAGCAGTTCTTC.